Given below is one T cell receptor (beta chain) in context. This sample is drawn from a study of CD8+ T cells in alopecia areata. V lost 3 bases, J lost 9 bases, and 11 bases stayed unmatched. Germline V gene sequence: CDR1 MGHRA, CDR2 YSYEKL. The CDR3 runs 15 residues. Sorting of CD4+ and CD8+ T cells was performed on PBMCs. Sequencing relied on a cDNA template that was reverse transcribed from extracted RNA. TCRdb's table, derived via immunoSEQ multiplex PCR, lists solely in-frame clones and lacks some. The sample yields roughly 200,000 clones, about 56% seen once. The sequence was collected from a human donor in good health. V and J are TRBV4-1 and TRBJ2-4; TRBD1 matches at 7 bases. Source material: CD8+ T cells sorted from blood. CDR3 bases: TGCGCCAGCAGCCAGATAGACAGGGTTGAGGGCATTCAGTACTTC. Translation: CASSQIDRVEGIQYF.